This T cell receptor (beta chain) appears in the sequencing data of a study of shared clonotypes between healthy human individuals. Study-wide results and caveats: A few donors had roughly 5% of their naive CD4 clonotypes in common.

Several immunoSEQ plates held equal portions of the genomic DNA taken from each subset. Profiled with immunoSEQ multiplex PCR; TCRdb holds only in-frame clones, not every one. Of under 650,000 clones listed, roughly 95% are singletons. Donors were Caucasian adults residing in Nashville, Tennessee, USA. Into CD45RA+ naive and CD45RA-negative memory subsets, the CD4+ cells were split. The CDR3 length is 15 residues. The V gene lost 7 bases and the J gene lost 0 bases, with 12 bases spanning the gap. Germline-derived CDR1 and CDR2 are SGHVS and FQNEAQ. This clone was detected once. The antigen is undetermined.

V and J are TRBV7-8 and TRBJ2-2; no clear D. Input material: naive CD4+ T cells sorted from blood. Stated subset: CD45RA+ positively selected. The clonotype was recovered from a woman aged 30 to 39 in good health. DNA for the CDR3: TGTGCCAGCAACCTTGGGCTACCGAACACCGGGGAGCTGTTTTTT. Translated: CASNLGLPNTGELFF.